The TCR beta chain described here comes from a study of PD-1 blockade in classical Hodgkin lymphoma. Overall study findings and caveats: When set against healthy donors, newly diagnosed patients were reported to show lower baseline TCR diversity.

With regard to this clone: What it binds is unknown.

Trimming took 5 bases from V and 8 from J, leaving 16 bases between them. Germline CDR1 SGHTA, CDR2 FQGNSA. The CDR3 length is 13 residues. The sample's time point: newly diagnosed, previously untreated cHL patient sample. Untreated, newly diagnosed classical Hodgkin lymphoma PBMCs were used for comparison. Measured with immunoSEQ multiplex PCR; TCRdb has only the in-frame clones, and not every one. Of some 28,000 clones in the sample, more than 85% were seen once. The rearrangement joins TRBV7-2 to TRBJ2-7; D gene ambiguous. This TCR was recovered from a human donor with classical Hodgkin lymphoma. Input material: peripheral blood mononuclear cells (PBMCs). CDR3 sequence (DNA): TGTGCCAGCAGCCCGTCGGGTGGTTTGCAGCAGTACTTC. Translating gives CASSPSGGLQQYF.